This T cell receptor beta chain was documented in a study of blood T cell repertoires in COVID-19. On the study more broadly: The analysed material was cDNA or gDNA that came from T cells, B-cell-depleted T cells, or PBMCs.

It was during active infection that Seattle patients were enrolled and then longitudinally followed. Germline V gives CDR1 SGHAT, CDR2 FQNNGV. This CDR3 comprises 15 residues. V lost 1 base and J lost 5, with 14 bases in between. Assay: immunoSEQ multiplex PCR; the TCRdb copy retains only in-frame clones and omits some. The sample has a few hundred thousand clones, approximately 88% seen once; the top ten hold approximately 10%. J is TRBJ2-5 and V is TRBV11-2; D is uncertain. Sequencing input: peripheral blood. The clonotype was recovered from a woman in her sixties or seventies with COVID-19, enrolled during active disease. For the CDR3, the DNA is TGTGCCAGCAGCTTAGTCTCACTCGCCGAGGAGACCCAGTACTTC. The encoded protein is CASSLVSLAEETQYF.